The 11 T cell receptor beta chains below all came from one sample that was sequenced in a study of CD4 T cells in relation to SARS-CoV-2 and coronaviruses. No antigen has been identified for these receptors. TCRdb's table, derived via immunoSEQ multiplex PCR, lists solely in-frame clones and lacks some. The data show approximately 31,000 clones, about three quarters seen once. The specimen was memory CD4+ T cells from PBMCs, cultured in vitro. These receptors came from an adult with COVID-19.

The CDR3 nucleotides read TGTGCCAGCAGCCCCGGACGGGAGCAGTACTTC. Translated: CASSPGREQYF. The chain combines TRBV7-8 with TRBJ2-7; D is uncertain. The CDR3 covers 11 residues. Trimming removed 5 bases at V and 7 bases at J, with 9 bases between. From germline, CDR1 is SGHVS and CDR2 FQNEAQ.

The chain uses TRBV6-2 or TRBV6-3 and TRBJ2-1, with TRBD2 identical over 15 bases. The CDR3 totals 19 residues. The germline CDR1 and CDR2 sequences are MNHEY and SVGEGT. The J segment lost 3 bases and the V segment lost 4 bases, leaving 10 bases of the junction unmatched. CDR3 DNA: TGTGCCAGCAGTTTGCCCCTGGGGACTAGCGGGAGGATCTACAATGAGCAGTTCTTC. It encodes CASSLPLGTSGRIYNEQFF.

The chain combines TRBV19 with TRBJ1-5, with D hard to call. The germline V gene encodes CDR1 LNHDA and CDR2 SQIVND (reference sequence). This CDR3 is 12 amino acids long. The V end was cut by 6 bases, the J end by 8 bases, with 11 bases between. CDR3 loop: CASSPDGKPQHF. The CDR3 DNA is TGTGCCAGTAGCCCGGACGGCAAGCCCCAGCATTTT.

V and J are TRBV28 and TRBJ2-7; 8 bases are shared with TRBD1. Unmatched junction bases numbered 8, after V lost 5 bases and J lost 2 bases. CDR1 is MDHEN and CDR2 is SYDVKM in the germline V gene. CDR3 length equals 15 residues. The DNA for the CDR3 is TGTGCCAGCAGTAGCCCGGGACAGGCCCCCTACGAGCAGTACTTC. Translating it yields CASSSPGQAPYEQYF.

The chain couples TRBV28 to TRBJ2-5; unclear D gene. The V gene's germline CDR1 is MDHEN and CDR2 SYDVKM. The V and J ends lost 1 base and 5 bases respectively, with 8 bases between them. This CDR3 contains 13 residues. Here the CDR3 DNA reads TGTGCCAGCAGTTTATCCCCTTGGGAGACCCAGTACTTC. Translating gives CASSLSPWETQYF.

V is TRBV7-9 and J is TRBJ2-5; D possibly corresponds to TRBD2 (5 bases). Germline CDR1 reads SEHNR; CDR2 reads FQNEAQ (reference sequence). Trimming cost V 8 bases and J 1 base, with 23 bases left between them. The CDR3 length is 17 residues. CDR3 nucleotide sequence: TGTGCCAGCCTTCCCGGTTTAGGCTTCGGACTCCAAGAGACCCAGTACTTC. It codes for CASLPGLGFGLQETQYF. The entire variable domain, with the rest obtained from reference TRBV7-9 and TRBJ2-5, is as follows: DTGVSQNPRHKITKRGQNVTFRCDPISEHNRLYWYRQTLGQGPEFLTYFQNEAQLEKSRLLSDRFSAERPKGSFSTLEIQRTEQGDSAMYLCASLPGLGFGLQETQYFGPGTRLLVL.

The chain joins TRBV6-5 to TRBJ2-7; 9 bases are a match to TRBD2. The V gene end was trimmed by 8 bases and the J gene end by 0 bases; junction bases not matched to a gene: 5. The CDR3 length is 14 residues. Germline V lookup: CDR1 MNHEY, CDR2 SVGAGI. The CDR3 nucleotides are TGTGCCAGCCGGGGAGCGGGAGGCTCCTACGAGCAGTACTTC. The encoded protein is CASRGAGGSYEQYF.

The rearrangement links TRBV12-3 or TRBV12-4 to TRBJ2-4, with unresolved D. Trimming shortened V by 3 bases and J by 7 bases, and 4 bases separated the two germline ends. The CDR3 contains 11 residues. CDR3 bases: TGTGCCAGCAGTTTTGGGAACATTCAGTACTTC. Encoded protein: CASSFGNIQYF.

This chain connects TRBV10-3 to TRBJ1-2, with 7 bases identical to TRBD1. There are 12 residues in the CDR3. Germline trimming cut 7 bases from V and 7 bases from J; bases unmatched to any gene: 6. Germline values: CDR1 ENHRY, CDR2 SYGVKD. The CDR3 DNA reads TGTGCCATCAATAGACAGGGATTTGGCTACACCTTC. Protein product: CAINRQGFGYTF.

The V and J genes are TRBV16 and TRBJ1-2; TRBD1 matches 7 bases. Germline-derived CDR1 and CDR2 are KGHSY and FQNENV. J lost 3 bases, V lost 2 bases, and 9 bases had no gene match. The CDR3 runs to 16 residues. CDR3 nucleotides: TGTGCCAGCAGCCAAATTGAGAGGGGGCGTCACTATGGCTACACCTTC. It translates to CASSQIERGRHYGYTF.

This clone was seen just once. CDR3 in DNA: TGTGCCAGCTCACCACCGTCTGGGCCGGAAAACATTCAGTACTTC. The encoded protein is CASSPPSGPENIQYF. The genes are TRBV18 and TRBJ2-4; no definite D call. CDR1 and CDR2 (germline): KGHSH, LQKENI. CDR3 length equals 15 residues. V lost 0 bases, J lost 5 bases, and 11 bases lay in between.